Listed below are T cell receptor beta chains from one sample, sequenced in a study of blood T cells in healthy people across ages. TCRdb ran MiXCR on the 5' RACE reads and lists one entry per CDR3 protein. The sample lists 800,000 or so distinct CDR3 sequences, approximately 25% seen once, with approximately 4% in the top ten. These data were likewise used in another study, on T cells of mothers and their children.

What was sequenced was blood. These TCRs come from a boy between 10 and 17 years old in good health. CDR3s include the opening cysteine and the closing phenylalanine or tryptophan. A D gene is named only where the DNA matches it firmly. Part of the rows lack a size; the others show once, few, many or a class for expanded clones.

d_call: TRBD1
v_call: TRBV5-1
j_call: TRBJ2-5
clone_size: few
cdr3_length: 14
cdr3_aa: CASSPRDRYHELYF
cdr3_nt: TGCGCCAGCAGCCCGCGGGACAGGTACCACGAGCTGTACTTC

d_call: TRBD2
v_call: TRBV13
j_call: TRBJ2-1
clone_size: -
cdr3_length: 16
cdr3_aa: CASSSPSGRNYNEQFF
cdr3_nt: TGTGCCAGCAGCTCGCCTAGCGGGAGGAACTACAATGAGCAGTTCTTC

d_call: TRBD2
v_call: TRBV6-2/TRBV6-3
j_call: TRBJ2-3
clone_size: -
cdr3_length: 17
cdr3_aa: CASRRPGLAGLTDTQYF
cdr3_nt: TGTGCCAGCAGGCGACCGGGACTAGCGGGTCTCACAGATACGCAGTATTTT

d_call: TRBD2
v_call: TRBV27
j_call: TRBJ2-2
clone_size: few
cdr3_length: 16
cdr3_aa: CASSFPSGINTGELFF
cdr3_nt: TGTGCCAGCAGTTTCCCCAGCGGGATTAACACCGGGGAGCTGTTTTTT

d_call: -
v_call: TRBV29-1
j_call: TRBJ2-7
clone_size: few
cdr3_length: 13
cdr3_aa: CSAEGGRSYEQYF
cdr3_nt: TGCAGCGCTGAGGGGGGGAGGTCCTACGAGCAGTACTTC

d_call: TRBD2
v_call: TRBV10-2
j_call: TRBJ2-7
clone_size: many
cdr3_length: 15
cdr3_aa: CASSGRRLADYEQYF
cdr3_nt: TGCGCCAGCAGTGGTCGGAGACTAGCGGACTACGAGCAGTACTTC

d_call: -
v_call: TRBV24-1
j_call: TRBJ2-3
clone_size: -
cdr3_length: 15
cdr3_aa: CATSESGPQSDTQYF
cdr3_nt: TGTGCCACCAGTGAAAGTGGACCCCAGTCAGATACGCAGTATTTT

d_call: -
v_call: TRBV25-1
j_call: TRBJ1-5
clone_size: few
cdr3_length: 12
cdr3_aa: CASPSIGQPQHF
cdr3_nt: TGTGCCAGCCCCTCAATAGGTCAGCCCCAGCATTTT

d_call: TRBD1
v_call: TRBV6-7
j_call: TRBJ1-4
clone_size: -
cdr3_length: 15
cdr3_aa: CASRFDRVGNEKLFF
cdr3_nt: TGTGCCAGCAGGTTCGACAGGGTCGGCAATGAAAAACTGTTTTTT

d_call: -
v_call: TRBV25-1
j_call: TRBJ1-1
clone_size: few
cdr3_length: 14
cdr3_aa: CASSASGKNTEAFF
cdr3_nt: TGTGCCAGCAGTGCCTCCGGGAAGAACACTGAAGCTTTCTTT

d_call: -
v_call: TRBV4-3
j_call: TRBJ1-4
clone_size: few
cdr3_length: 16
cdr3_aa: CASSQELGGAGEKLFF
cdr3_nt: TGCGCCAGCAGCCAGGAACTAGGGGGGGCCGGGGAAAAACTGTTTTTT

d_call: TRBD2
v_call: TRBV6-5
j_call: TRBJ2-1
clone_size: -
cdr3_length: 15
cdr3_aa: CASSRGTSGSNEQFF
cdr3_nt: TGTGCCAGCAGTCGCGGGACTAGCGGGAGTAATGAGCAGTTCTTC

d_call: -
v_call: TRBV15
j_call: TRBJ1-5
clone_size: -
cdr3_length: 14
cdr3_aa: CATSSEDSNQPQHF
cdr3_nt: TGTGCCACCAGCAGCGAAGATAGCAATCAGCCCCAGCATTTT

d_call: TRBD1
v_call: TRBV28
j_call: TRBJ2-7
clone_size: -
cdr3_length: 13
cdr3_aa: CATGQGGFIEQYF
cdr3_nt: TGTGCCACCGGACAGGGCGGTTTCATCGAGCAGTACTTC

d_call: TRBD2
v_call: TRBV7-8
j_call: TRBJ2-1
clone_size: -
cdr3_length: 15
cdr3_aa: CASSFREGAYNEQFF
cdr3_nt: TGTGCCAGCAGCTTCCGGGAGGGCGCCTACAATGAGCAGTTCTTC

d_call: -
v_call: TRBV5-1
j_call: TRBJ2-7
clone_size: few
cdr3_length: 14
cdr3_aa: CASSLQGTNYEQYF
cdr3_nt: TGCGCCAGCAGCTTACAAGGAACGAACTACGAGCAGTACTTC

d_call: -
v_call: TRBV27
j_call: TRBJ2-5
clone_size: -
cdr3_length: 14
cdr3_aa: CASRPTAGSGTQYF
cdr3_nt: TGTGCCAGCAGGCCCACGGCGGGCTCGGGGACCCAGTACTTC

d_call: TRBD2
v_call: TRBV12-3/TRBV12-4
j_call: TRBJ2-7
clone_size: -
cdr3_length: 15
cdr3_aa: CASSPPGLADSEQYF
cdr3_nt: TGTGCCAGCAGTCCCCCGGGACTAGCGGATTCCGAGCAGTACTTC